The rows below give T cell receptor beta chains drawn from one sample of a study of low-dose radiotherapy and immunotherapy resistance in tumors. TCRdb independently ran MiXCR on the reads; one entry per CDR3 protein. The top ten hold about 5.5% of the sample, which has about 82,000 distinct CDR3 sequences, 15% to 20% seen once. The material was PBMCs, obtained before treatment. The receptors derive from a male donor with prostate cancer. Both conserved end residues are part of each CDR3. Fields, in order: J gene, D gene, clone size, CDR3 length, V gene, CDR3 protein, CDR3 DNA. A D gene is named only where the DNA matches it firmly. Clone size is stated in some rows and not others, as once, few, many or a class when expanded.

>TRBJ2-7|-|many|15|TRBV14
CASSQGQLIAYEQYF
TGTGCCAGCAGCCAAGGACAGCTTATCGCCTACGAGCAGTACTTC
>TRBJ2-2|-|many|16|TRBV6-2/TRBV6-3
CASREDVGTVLGELFF
TGTGCCAGCAGGGAGGATGTAGGGACTGTACTGGGGGAGCTGTTTTTT
>TRBJ1-5|-|many|13|TRBV5-4
CATRDHPDQPQHF
TGTGCCACCAGGGACCATCCCGATCAGCCCCAGCATTTT
>TRBJ2-7|TRBD2|many|14|TRBV7-2
CASSDRLASYEQYF
TGTGCCAGCAGCGACCGACTAGCCTCCTACGAGCAGTACTTC
>TRBJ2-1|-|many|15|TRBV20-1
CSARDLAASYNEQFF
TGCAGTGCTAGAGATTTGGCGGCGTCCTACAATGAGCAGTTCTTC
>TRBJ1-6|TRBD1|many|16|TRBV6-5
CASGRQGESYNSPLHF
TGTGCCAGCGGACGACAGGGAGAGTCCTATAATTCACCCCTCCACTTT
>TRBJ2-4|-|many|14|TRBV29-1
CSVEGGVAKNIQYF
TGCAGCGTTGAAGGGGGGGTAGCCAAAAACATTCAGTACTTC
>TRBJ2-1|TRBD2|many|16|TRBV20-1
CSARGGLAGGRSEQFF
TGCAGTGCTAGAGGGGGACTAGCGGGGGGCCGGTCTGAGCAGTTCTTC
>TRBJ2-2|-|-|13|TRBV6-2/TRBV6-3
CASSYSSPGELFF
TGTGCCAGCAGTTACTCCTCCCCCGGGGAGCTGTTTTTT
>TRBJ2-5|TRBD2|many|15|TRBV19
CASSAQLAGQETQYF
TGTGCCAGTAGTGCCCAACTAGCGGGACAAGAGACCCAGTACTTC
>TRBJ2-4|-|many|15|TRBV5-1
CASSLVLGDKNIQYF
TGCGCCAGCAGCTTGGTCCTCGGGGACAAAAACATTCAGTACTTC
>TRBJ2-3|-|many|15|TRBV5-1
CASSLVPGRTDTQYF
TGCGCCAGCAGCTTAGTGCCAGGGCGCACAGATACGCAGTATTTT
>TRBJ1-2|-|many|13|TRBV20-1
CSASRQEGYGYTF
TGCAGTGCTAGTCGGCAGGAGGGGTATGGCTACACCTTC
>TRBJ2-6|-|-|16|TRBV6-6
CASSRTSSSGANVLTF
TGTGCCAGCAGTCGGACATCGAGCTCTGGGGCCAACGTCCTGACTTTC
>TRBJ2-1|-|many|15|TRBV7-7
CASSLEGGASGELFF
TGTGCTAGCAGCCTAGAAGGTGGGGCCTCCGGGGAGCTGTTCTTC
>TRBJ2-1|TRBD1|few|14|TRBV19
CASSRTGPYNEQFF
TGTGCCAGTAGTAGGACAGGTCCGTACAATGAGCAGTTCTTC
>TRBJ1-1|-|many|16|TRBV4-1
CASSFIAGVMNTEAFF
TGCGCCAGCAGCTTCATAGCGGGTGTTATGAACACTGAAGCTTTCTTT
>TRBJ2-1|TRBD2|many|14|TRBV20-1
CSATTGTKYNEQFF
TGCAGTGCCACTACCGGGACTAAGTACAATGAGCAGTTCTTC
>TRBJ2-7|TRBD2|many|18|TRBV28
CASSLLGASGIRSYEQYF
TGTGCCAGCAGTTTGCTCGGGGCTAGCGGGATTCGCTCCTACGAGCAGTACTTC
>TRBJ2-7|TRBD2|many|15|TRBV5-1
CASSLAPSGAYEQYF
TGCGCCAGCAGCTTGGCCCCTAGCGGGGCCTACGAGCAGTACTTC
>TRBJ2-1|-|-|15|TRBV28
CASSASSRPGNEQFF
TGTGCCAGCAGTGCAAGTAGCAGGCCGGGGAATGAGCAGTTCTTC
>TRBJ2-5|-|many|12|TRBV7-9
CASSHSQETQYF
TGTGCCAGCAGTCACTCCCAAGAGACCCAGTACTTC
>TRBJ2-1|TRBD2|many|15|TRBV5-6
CASSSGGSSYNEQFF
TGTGCCAGCAGCTCCGGCGGGAGCTCCTACAATGAGCAGTTCTTC
>TRBJ1-2|-|many|13|TRBV20-1
CSATRQTNYGYTF
TGCAGTGCTACAAGACAGACTAACTATGGCTACACCTTC
>TRBJ2-5|TRBD1|-|13|TRBV6-6
CASSTGQGRAQYF
TGTGCCAGCAGTACGGGACAGGGGAGGGCCCAGTACTTC
>TRBJ2-5|-|many|14|TRBV15
CATSRSMGSETQYF
TGTGCCACCAGCAGATCAATGGGGTCCGAGACCCAGTACTTC
>TRBJ2-7|-|many|15|TRBV4-1
CASSQPGAPYYEQYF
TGCGCCAGCAGCCAACCGGGTGCGCCCTACTACGAGCAGTACTTC
>TRBJ2-4|TRBD2|-|14|TRBV10-3
CAISEGGTSGIQYF
TGTGCCATCAGTGAGGGCGGGACTAGTGGCATTCAGTACTTC
>TRBJ2-5|TRBD2|many|15|TRBV15
CATSRGLAGKQTQYF
TGTGCCACCAGCAGAGGCCTAGCGGGGAAGCAGACCCAGTACTTC
>TRBJ2-5|TRBD2|many|14|TRBV5-4
CASSPGLARETQYF
TGTGCCAGCAGCCCGGGACTAGCGCGAGAGACCCAGTACTTC
>TRBJ2-7|-|many|15|TRBV19
CASSIDLSVSYEQYF
TGTGCCAGTAGTATAGATCTGAGCGTCTCCTACGAGCAGTACTTC
>TRBJ1-5|-|many|13|TRBV20-1
CSALGGRAQPQHF
TGCAGTGCCCTGGGCGGCCGAGCACAGCCCCAGCATTTT
>TRBJ2-5|-|many|13|TRBV5-1
CASSLRPQETQYF
TGCGCCAGCAGCTTACGTCCTCAAGAGACCCAGTACTTC
>TRBJ1-1|-|many|15|TRBV11-2
CASSLRWETNTEAFF
TGTGCCAGCAGCTTACGATGGGAAACGAACACTGAAGCTTTCTTT
>TRBJ2-7|TRBD2|many|16|TRBV3-1
CASSQEGLAGTYEQYF
TGTGCCAGCAGCCAAGAAGGACTAGCGGGAACCTACGAGCAGTACTTC
>TRBJ2-1|TRBD2|many|17|TRBV10-3
CAISERGAGEQYNEQFF
TGTGCCATCAGTGAGCGAGGGGCGGGAGAGCAGTACAATGAGCAGTTCTTC
>TRBJ2-7|TRBD2|many|15|TRBV5-1
CASSPEGLGAYEQYF
TGCGCCAGCAGTCCGGAAGGACTAGGAGCCTACGAGCAGTACTTC
>TRBJ2-7|-|-|15|TRBV28
CASSLTGPFSYEQYF
TGTGCCAGCTCGTTGACAGGCCCCTTTTCCTACGAGCAGTACTTC
>TRBJ2-7|-|medium-sized|13|TRBV27
CASSFTVAAEQYF
TGTGCCAGCAGTTTCACGGTCGCAGCCGAGCAGTACTTC
>TRBJ2-3|-|many|15|TRBV20-1
CSAIPGHEFTDTQYF
TGCAGTGCTATCCCGGGACACGAATTCACAGATACGCAGTATTTT
>TRBJ1-1|TRBD1|many|15|TRBV29-1
CSVAGTGNFGTEAFF
TGCAGCGTTGCCGGGACAGGGAATTTCGGCACTGAAGCTTTCTTT
>TRBJ1-2|-|many|13|TRBV3-1
CASSQATDYGYTF
TGTGCCAGCAGCCAAGCGACCGACTATGGCTACACCTTC
>TRBJ2-7|-|-|13|TRBV6-6
CASSYKELYEQYF
TGTGCCAGCAGTTATAAAGAGCTCTACGAGCAGTACTTC
>TRBJ1-5|TRBD1|many|15|TRBV10-3
CAISEGGTVLQPQHF
TGTGCCATCAGTGAAGGGGGGACAGTATTGCAGCCCCAGCATTTT
>TRBJ2-4|TRBD1|many|15|TRBV6-1
CASGTGPLAKNIQYF
TGTGCCAGCGGGACAGGGCCCTTAGCCAAAAACATTCAGTACTTC
>TRBJ2-7|TRBD1|many|15|TRBV5-1
CASSLAGQGIGEQYF
TGCGCCAGCAGCTTGGCAGGACAGGGGATCGGCGAGCAGTACTTC
>TRBJ2-7|-|many|16|TRBV6-2/TRBV6-3
CASAEGGDTIIREQYF
TGTGCCAGCGCGGAGGGGGGCGATACTATAATCCGCGAGCAGTACTTC
>TRBJ2-1|TRBD2|few|15|TRBV10-3
CAIRGSGGENNEQFF
TGTGCCATCAGGGGGAGCGGGGGCGAAAACAATGAGCAGTTCTTC
>TRBJ2-7|-|many|17|TRBV7-9
CASSPRPGQNHSYEQYF
TGTGCCAGCAGTCCACGCCCAGGACAGAATCACTCCTACGAGCAGTACTTC
>TRBJ2-5|-|many|15|TRBV12-3/TRBV12-4
CASSLGGTPQETQYF
TGTGCCAGCAGTTTGGGGGGTACCCCACAAGAGACCCAGTACTTC
>TRBJ2-7|-|many|14|TRBV2
CASSGLTSGYEQYF
TGTGCCAGCAGTGGTCTGACGTCGGGTTACGAGCAGTACTTC
>TRBJ2-7|-|many|12|TRBV6-5
CASTSLGYEQYF
TGTGCCAGCACTTCGCTGGGCTACGAGCAGTACTTC
>TRBJ2-3|TRBD2|many|16|TRBV5-1
CASSLAPSGSTDTQYF
TGCGCCAGCAGCTTGGCCCCCAGCGGGAGTACAGATACGCAGTATTTT
>TRBJ2-3|-|many|14|TRBV7-2
CASSRAQGTDTQYF
TGTGCCAGCAGCCGGGCACAGGGCACAGATACGCAGTATTTT
>TRBJ2-3|-|many|17|TRBV24-1
CATSDSWEPRSTDTQYF
TGTGCCACCAGTGATTCCTGGGAGCCGAGGAGCACAGATACGCAGTATTTT
>TRBJ1-5|-|medium-sized|15|TRBV4-2
CASSQAGQTNQPQHF
TGTGCCAGCAGCCAAGCGGGGCAGACCAATCAGCCCCAGCATTTT
>TRBJ1-4|-|few|14|TRBV30
CAWSRITTNEKLFF
TGTGCCTGGAGTCGGATCACAACTAATGAAAAACTGTTTTTT
>TRBJ2-6|-|many|16|TRBV5-1
CASTSSPFAGANVLTF
TGCGCCTCTACATCCTCCCCTTTTGCTGGGGCCAACGTCCTGACTTTC
>TRBJ2-3|TRBD2|-|15|TRBV5-6
CASSQRGSRTDTQYF
TGTGCCAGCAGCCAGCGGGGGTCTCGCACAGATACGCAGTATTTT
>TRBJ2-1|TRBD2|many|17|TRBV10-3
CAISEMRLAGAGYEQFF
TGTGCCATCAGTGAGATGCGACTAGCGGGAGCTGGTTATGAGCAGTTCTTC